This entry features one TCR beta chain sequence. Antigen specificity is unknown. The CDR3 spans 18 residues. This sample was included in a study of T cells expressing NK-cell markers. Looking at the study overall: The authors sequenced eight donors, of whom seven were HCMV-seropositive and one was seronegative.

Overall study findings and caveats: The study did not resolve the HCMV specificity of expanded NKG2C+ T cell clones. The CD3+CD56-NKG2C+ fraction of a few donors was also led by these clonotypes. Dominant NKG2C+ clonotypes accounted for about 1.0-7.0% of CD8+ T cells in about 6 donors.

TCRdb reprocessed the 5' RACE reads; each CDR3 protein has one entry and no DNA is given. The sample table includes about 450,000 distinct CDR3 sequences. This receptor was identified in a woman aged 18 to 75 in good health. V gene TRBV12-3 or TRBV12-4 combines with J gene TRBJ2-4. What was sequenced was blood T cells: a sorted CD56 or NKG2C T cell subset, CD4+ or CD8+ T cells, or bulk PBMC T cells (not recorded which). The CDR3 protein is CASSFLRSQNPVKNIQYF.